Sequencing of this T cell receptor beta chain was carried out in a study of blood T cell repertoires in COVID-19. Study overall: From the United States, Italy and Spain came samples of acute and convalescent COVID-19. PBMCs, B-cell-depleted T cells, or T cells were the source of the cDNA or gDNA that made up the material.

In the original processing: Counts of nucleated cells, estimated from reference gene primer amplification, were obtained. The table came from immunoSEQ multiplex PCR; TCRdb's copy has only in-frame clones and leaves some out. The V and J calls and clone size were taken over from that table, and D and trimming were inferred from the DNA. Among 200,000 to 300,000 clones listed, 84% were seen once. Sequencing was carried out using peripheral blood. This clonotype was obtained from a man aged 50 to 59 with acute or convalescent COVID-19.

CDR3 nucleotides: TGTGCCAGCAGCCAAGAGCCCGGTGGCAATGAGCAGTTCTTC. This translates into CASSQEPGGNEQFF. The chain recombines TRBV4-2 with TRBJ2-1, with unresolved D. V was clipped by 0 bases and J by 6 bases, with 9 bases between them. In germline, CDR1 is LGHNA, CDR2 YNFKEQ. The CDR3 is made up of 14 amino acids.